This T cell receptor beta chain was identified in a study of Graves' ophthalmopathy and Graves' hyperthyroidism. Transcripts of RNA were the source for amplifying TCR beta CDR3 regions. Amplification began with first-round RT-PCR using HTBI primers, then second-round multiplex PCR was performed. MiXCR was run by TCRdb on the multiplex PCR reads, yielding one entry per CDR3 protein. In the table there are about 220,000 distinct CDR3 sequences, 20% to 25% of which are singletons. This CDR3 comprises 15 residues. In germline, CDR1 is MNHNS, CDR2 SASEGT. A note on this clonotype: The junction does not match germline at one end; this may be a read error.

The sequence came from a woman aged 50 to 65 with Graves' ophthalmopathy. Sample: peripheral blood. V and J are TRBV6-1 and TRBJ1-1; a weak D match, TRBD1 (5 bases). The CDR3 is CASSLGIGVNTEAYF. The DNA for the CDR3 is TGTGCCAGCAGTCTGGGGATAGGGGTGAACACTGAAGCTTACTTT.